This TCR beta chain was recorded in a study of immune cell composition in non-small cell lung cancer. General study findings and limits: In adenocarcinoma, maximal tumour-associated clone frequency tracked TIL tumour reactivity.

Points on this clone: No antigen is known for it.

Sequencing was performed with immunoSEQ multiplex PCR; in TCRdb, only in-frame clones are kept and a portion is missing. The top ten clones hold about 18% of a sample with roughly 2,400 clones, roughly 81% of them seen once. Trimming removed 2 bases from V and 3 bases from J, with 14 bases in between. The CDR3 runs to 16 residues. CDR1 and CDR2 from the germline V gene are MDHEN and SYDVKM. These same data were also listed under a study on CD4 T cells in lung cancer. According to that study: Blood T cells were screened for responses to candidate mutation neoepitopes. Some patients had received nivolumab or pembrolizumab before giving blood.

This rearrangement joins TRBV28 to TRBJ1-3; D possibly corresponds to TRBD1 (5 bases). This sequence originates from a human donor with non-small cell lung cancer. Sequencing used lung tumor tissue. The CDR3 reads CASSLEPGGDGNTIYF. In nucleotides, the CDR3 is TGTGCCAGCAGTTTAGAACCTGGAGGGGATGGAAACACCATATATTTT.